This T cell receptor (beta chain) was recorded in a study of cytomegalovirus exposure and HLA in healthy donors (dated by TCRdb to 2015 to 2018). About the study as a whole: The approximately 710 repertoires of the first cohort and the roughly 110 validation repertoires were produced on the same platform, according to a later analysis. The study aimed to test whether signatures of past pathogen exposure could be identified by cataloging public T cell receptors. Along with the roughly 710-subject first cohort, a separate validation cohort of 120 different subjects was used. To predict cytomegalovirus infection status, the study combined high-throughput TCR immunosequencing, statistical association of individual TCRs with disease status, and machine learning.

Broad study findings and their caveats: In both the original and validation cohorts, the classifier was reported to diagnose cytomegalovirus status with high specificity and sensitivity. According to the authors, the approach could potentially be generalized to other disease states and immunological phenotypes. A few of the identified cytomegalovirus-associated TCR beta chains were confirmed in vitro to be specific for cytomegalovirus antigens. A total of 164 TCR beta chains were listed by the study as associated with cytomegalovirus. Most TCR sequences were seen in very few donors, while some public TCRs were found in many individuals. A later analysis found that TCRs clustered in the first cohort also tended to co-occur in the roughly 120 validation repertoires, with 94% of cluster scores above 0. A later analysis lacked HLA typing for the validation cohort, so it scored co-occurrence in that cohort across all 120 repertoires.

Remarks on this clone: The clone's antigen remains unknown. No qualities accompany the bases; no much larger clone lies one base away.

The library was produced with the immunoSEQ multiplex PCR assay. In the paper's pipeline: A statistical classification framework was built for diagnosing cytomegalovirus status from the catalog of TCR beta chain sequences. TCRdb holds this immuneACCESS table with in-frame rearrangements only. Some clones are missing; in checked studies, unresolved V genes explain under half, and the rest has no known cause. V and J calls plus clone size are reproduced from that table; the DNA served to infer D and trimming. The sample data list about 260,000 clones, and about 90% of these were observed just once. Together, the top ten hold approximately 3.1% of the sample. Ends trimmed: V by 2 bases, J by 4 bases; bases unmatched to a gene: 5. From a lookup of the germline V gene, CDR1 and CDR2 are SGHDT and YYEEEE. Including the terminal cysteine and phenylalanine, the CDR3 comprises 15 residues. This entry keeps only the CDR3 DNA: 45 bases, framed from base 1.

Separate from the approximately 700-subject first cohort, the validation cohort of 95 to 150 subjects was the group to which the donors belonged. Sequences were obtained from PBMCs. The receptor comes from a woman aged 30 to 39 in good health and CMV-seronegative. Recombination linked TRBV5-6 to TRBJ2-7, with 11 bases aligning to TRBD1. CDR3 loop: CASSFGQGARYEQYF. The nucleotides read TGTGCCAGCAGCTTCGGACAGGGGGCAAGGTACGAGCAGTACTTC.